The 23 T cell receptor beta chains below come from one sample, sequenced in a study of PD-1 blockade in classical Hodgkin lymphoma. Sequenced by immunoSEQ multiplex PCR; TCRdb stores in-frame clones only, minus some. There are about 20,000 clones in the sample; about 65% occur only once, and 7.8% lies in the top ten. Time point reported: cycle 4 day 1 (C4D1), after less than 7 weeks of nivolumab. Exposure to brentuximab vedotin varied, and each patient had relapsed following autologous stem cell transplantation. The sample consisted of peripheral blood mononuclear cells (PBMCs), taken before the fourth cycle of nivolumab. These receptors originate from a human donor with classical Hodgkin lymphoma.

The rearrangement uses TRBV9 and TRBJ2-5; D tentatively reads TRBD1 or TRBD2 (5 bases each). The germline V and J ends were trimmed by 0 bases and 2 bases, with 11 bases remaining between them. Germline V gives CDR1 SGDLS, CDR2 YYNGEE. CDR3 size: 15 residues. The CDR3: CASSVVGTDQETQYF. CDR3 nucleotides: TGTGCCAGCAGCGTAGTAGGGACGGATCAAGAGACCCAGTACTTC. Full variable domain (missing parts from reference TRBV9 and TRBJ2-5): DSGVTQTPKHLITATGQRVTLRCSPRSGDLSVYWYQQSLDQGLQFLIQYYNGEERAKGNILERFSAQQFPDLHSELNLSSLELGDSALYFCASSVVGTDQETQYFGPGTRLLVL.

The chain joins TRBV2 to TRBJ2-1, with D possibly matching TRBD2 (5 bases). The CDR3 sequence is 15 residues long. V lost 3 bases, J lost 3 bases, and 12 bases lay in between. Germline V gene data show CDR1 as SNHLY and CDR2 as FYNNEI. The CDR3, as DNA: TGTGCCAGCAGTGATCGGGGTCTAGGCTACAATGAGCAGTTCTTC. As protein: CASSDRGLGYNEQFF.

This chain uses TRBV6-6 with TRBJ2-7; D uncertain. Germline CDR1 MNHNY, CDR2 SVGAGI (reference sequence). V gave up 1 base and J gave up 6 bases, with 10 bases separating them. The CDR3 contains 13 residues. The CDR3 nucleotides are TGTGCCAGCAGTTACTTGCGGCGCAGCGAGCAGTACTTC. Protein sequence: CASSYLRRSEQYF.

This rearrangement joins TRBV6-5 to TRBJ1-2, with 7 bases matching TRBD1. This CDR3 has 15 amino acids. Germline V gives CDR1 MNHEY, CDR2 SVGAGI. V gave up 0 bases and J gave up 6 bases; unmatched junction bases: 7. CDR3 in DNA: TGTGCCAGCAGTTACTCGGGCAGGGGGTCAGATGGCTACACCTTC. It yields the protein CASSYSGRGSDGYTF.

J is TRBJ2-3 and V is TRBV5-4; 12 positions agree with TRBD2. The V segment lost 6 bases and the J segment 3 bases; nucleotides outside the gene matches: 8. The V gene's germline CDR1 is SGHNT and CDR2 YYREEE (reference sequence). The CDR3 covers 16 residues. The CDR3 protein is CASKLAGGLRTDTQYF. Written as DNA, the CDR3 is TGTGCCAGCAAACTAGCGGGAGGATTGAGGACAGATACGCAGTATTTT.

The CDR3 DNA is TGCGCCAGCAGTGATTGGCCAGCTAGCACAGATACGCAGTATTTT. Translating gives CASSDWPASTDTQYF. This chain connects TRBV10-2 to TRBJ2-3; no reliable D call. Germline lookup yields CDR1 WSHSY and CDR2 SAAADI. V was clipped by 3 bases and J by 0 bases, with 10 bases between them. There are 15 residues in the CDR3.

The genes are TRBV27 and TRBJ1-2; D unresolved. The CDR3 runs to 12 residues. The germline V gene encodes CDR1 MNHEY and CDR2 SMNVEV (reference sequence). The ends were cut back, 0 bases at V and 8 bases at J, with 7 bases in the middle. The CDR3 DNA is TGTGCCAGCAGTTTATCAGGCGGGGGCTACACCTTC. It yields the protein CASSLSGGGYTF.

The chain employs TRBV28 and TRBJ1-5; D is ambiguous. Trimming took 3 bases from V and 0 from J, leaving 6 bases between them. The CDR3 extends over 14 amino acids. The germline V gene has CDR1 MDHEN and CDR2 SYDVKM. CDR3 residues: CASSLPYSNQPQHF. CDR3 sequence (DNA): TGTGCCAGCAGTTTGCCTTATAGCAATCAGCCCCAGCATTTT.

The CDR3 region has the DNA TGTGCCAGCAGTATCCTTCGGTCCTTCTCCTATAATTCACCCCTCCACTTT. Translating it yields CASSILRSFSYNSPLHF. V usage is TRBV28 and J usage is TRBJ1-6; no clear D gene. Germline CDR1 and CDR2: MDHEN and SYDVKM. Trimming removed 5 bases at V and 0 bases at J, with 14 bases between. This CDR3 has 17 residues.

The rearrangement joins TRBV29-1 to TRBJ2-1, with D possibly TRBD1 on 6 matching bases. V lost 7 bases, J lost 5 bases, and 24 bases lay in between. The length of the CDR3 is 16 residues. The germline V gene has CDR1 SQVTM and CDR2 ANQGSEA. The CDR3 protein is CSAPRDTGGLDNEQFF. The CDR3 region has the DNA TGCAGCGCCCCTCGGGACACGGGCGGCCTCGACAATGAGCAGTTCTTC.

This clone was detected once. This chain connects TRBV6-1 to TRBJ2-7; D is uncertain. V lost 5 bases, J lost 3 bases, and 11 bases lay in between. This CDR3 contains 13 residues. CDR1 is MNHNS and CDR2 is SASEGT in the germline V gene. Here the CDR3 DNA reads TGTGCCAGCAGTTGGCGAGTACACTACGAGCAGTACTTC. It is translated as CASSWRVHYEQYF.

The chain links TRBV5-1 to TRBJ2-3; no clear D gene. Trimming removed 7 bases from V and 0 bases from J, with 15 bases in between. The CDR3 runs 15 residues. Germline V gene lookup returns CDR1 SGHRS and CDR2 YFSETQ. Here the CDR3 DNA reads TGCGCCAGCCGGCCATGGACGGCTAGCACAGATACGCAGTATTTT. Its translation is CASRPWTASTDTQYF.

The genes are TRBV7-9 and TRBJ2-5; D gene uncertain. The V gene's germline CDR1 is SEHNR and CDR2 FQNEAQ (reference sequence). The CDR3 is 15 residues long. V dropped 1 base and J dropped 4 bases, with 13 bases sitting between them. The CDR3 nucleotides read TGTGCCAGCAGCTTAGGGTATGATCGTATAGAGACCCAGTACTTC. Translated, it gives CASSLGYDRIETQYF.

This clone is medium-sized (0.01 to 0.1%) in the sample. This chain links TRBV19 with TRBJ2-1; TRBD2 matches at 8 bases. CDR1 and CDR2 (germline): LNHDA, SQIVND (reference sequence). The CDR3 is made up of 15 amino acids. The V and J ends lost 5 bases and 5 bases, in that order; junction bases with no gene match: 8. CDR3 DNA: TGTGCCAGTAGTTTCGGGACTAGTATGAACAATGAGCAGTTCTTC. It is translated as CASSFGTSMNNEQFF.

The V call is TRBV19, the J call TRBJ2-2; 8 bases match TRBD2. Germline-derived CDR1 and CDR2 are LNHDA and SQIVND (reference sequence). V shed 5 bases and J 4 bases; nucleotides not matched to a gene: 3. The CDR3 spans 14 residues. CDR3 in DNA: TGTGCCAGTAGTGAGCTAGCGGGCACCGGGGAGCTGTTTTTT. Amino acids: CASSELAGTGELFF.

This rearrangement joins TRBV10-3 to TRBJ2-1; 7 bases map to TRBD2. Germline V gives CDR1 ENHRY, CDR2 SYGVKD. The ends lost 3 bases at V and 8 bases at J; junction bases unmatched: 10. The CDR3 spans 15 residues. CDR3 sequence: CAISDAGEVWDEQFF. CDR3 DNA sequence: TGTGCCATCAGTGACGCGGGAGAGGTATGGGATGAGCAGTTCTTC.

The chain combines TRBV19 with TRBJ1-2; 10 bases fit TRBD1. CDR1 LNHDA and CDR2 SQIVND come from the germline V gene (reference sequence). The CDR3 runs to 18 residues. The J segment lost 6 bases and the V segment lost 4 bases, leaving 17 bases of the junction unmatched. The CDR3 is CASSTSPGQGLYLNGYTF. The DNA for the CDR3 is TGTGCCAGTAGTACTTCACCGGGACAGGGGTTGTATTTGAATGGCTACACCTTC.

This rearrangement joins TRBV7-3 to TRBJ2-1; 10 nucleotides match TRBD2. V gave up 0 bases and J gave up 4 bases; unmatched junction bases: 6. This CDR3 is 17 amino acids long. Germline loops: CDR1 SGHTA, CDR2 FQGTGA. Here the CDR3 DNA reads TGTGCCAGCAGCTTAACAGGTCTAGCGGGAGTATACAATGAGCAGTTCTTC. Translated: CASSLTGLAGVYNEQFF.

This chain joins TRBV5-1 and TRBJ1-3; D unresolved. The CDR3 covers 14 residues. Germline V gives CDR1 SGHRS, CDR2 YFSETQ. V lost 0 bases, J lost 0 bases, and 4 bases lay in between. The DNA for the CDR3 is TGCGCCAGCAGCTTGGCCAGCTCTGGAAACACCATATATTTT. Residues: CASSLASSGNTIYF.

This chain uses TRBV28 with TRBJ2-7, with D possibly being TRBD1 (6 bases). The germline gives CDR1 MDHEN, CDR2 SYDVKM. This CDR3 has 14 amino acids. Trimming removed 7 bases at V and 3 bases at J, with 16 bases between. The CDR3 DNA reads as TGTGCCAGCATGCCGCAGGGGTTTATCTACGAGCAGTACTTC. It specifies CASMPQGFIYEQYF.

This chain joins TRBV11-2 and TRBJ1-1; possibly TRBD1 for D (6 bases). V lost 7 bases, J lost 0 bases, and 15 bases lay in between. CDR3 length: 15 amino acids. CDR1 SGHAT and CDR2 FQNNGV come from the germline V gene. The chain's CDR3 is CASTLRAGVNTEAFF. The CDR3 DNA reads TGTGCCAGCACCCTCCGGGCAGGGGTGAACACTGAAGCTTTCTTT.

The chain couples TRBV5-1 to TRBJ1-4, with D uncertain. Trimming stripped 0 bases from V and 0 bases from J, with 6 bases between. The length of the CDR3 is 15 residues. The germline V gene encodes CDR1 SGHRS and CDR2 YFSETQ. This CDR3 reads CASSLGVATNEKLFF. CDR3 in DNA: TGCGCCAGCAGCTTGGGAGTTGCAACTAATGAAAAACTGTTTTTT.

The chain joins TRBV10-3 to TRBJ2-3; D is possibly TRBD1 (5 bases). CDR1 is ENHRY, CDR2 SYGVKD, per germline. This CDR3 spans 13 amino acids. V gave up 3 bases and J gave up 5 bases, with 9 bases separating them. Here the CDR3 DNA reads TGTGCCATCAGTGAAAAAGGGGAAGATACGCAGTATTTT. Its protein is CAISEKGEDTQYF.